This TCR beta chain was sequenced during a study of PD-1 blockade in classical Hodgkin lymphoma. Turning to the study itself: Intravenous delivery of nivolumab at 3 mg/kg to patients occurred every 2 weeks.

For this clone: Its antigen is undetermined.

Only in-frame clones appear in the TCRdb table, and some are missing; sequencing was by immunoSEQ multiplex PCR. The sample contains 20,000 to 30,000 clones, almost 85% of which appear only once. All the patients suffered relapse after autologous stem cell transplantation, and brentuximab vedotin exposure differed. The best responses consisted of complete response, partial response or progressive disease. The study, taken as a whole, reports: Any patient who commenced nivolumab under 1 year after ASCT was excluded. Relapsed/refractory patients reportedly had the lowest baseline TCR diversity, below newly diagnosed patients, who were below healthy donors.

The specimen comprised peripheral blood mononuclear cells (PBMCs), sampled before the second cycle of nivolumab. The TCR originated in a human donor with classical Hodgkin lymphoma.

The CDR3 DNA is TGTGCCAGCAGTTTATTCGCCGGGGAGCTGTTTTTT. Translation: CASSLFAGELFF. The chain joins TRBV27 to TRBJ2-2; D unresolved. Trimming shortened V by 1 base and J by 6 bases, and 3 bases separated the two germline ends. The CDR3 length is 12 residues. Germline CDR1 and CDR2: MNHEY and SMNVEV (reference sequence).